This is a list of T cell receptor beta chains from one sample in a study of blood T cell repertoires in COVID-19. Sequencing used immunoSEQ multiplex PCR; TCRdb keeps in-frame clones, though not all of them. The sample contains approximately 150,000 clones, roughly 90% of which appear only once. What was sequenced was peripheral blood. The receptors stem from a human donor with COVID-19, enrolled during active disease. The donor label of this sample is uncertain. Each CDR3 is given with its conserved first and last residue. Clone size is given for some rows only: seen once, a few or many times, or a class if the clone is expanded.

.	TRBV12-3/TRBV12-4	CASSLQAYGYTF
.	TRBV6-5	CASSRGAPSEQYF
.	TRBV5-4	CASSLNSGGELSEQYF
.	TRBV19	CASKGDPSSPLHF
.	TRBV18	CASSPPGQTLGNTIYF
.	TRBV9	CASSPRTLNTEAFF
.	TRBV29-1	CSVEKGQLFYGYTF
.	TRBV3-1/TRBV3-2	CASSQDGSGATEAFF
.	TRBV5-6	CASSFELSSFGYTF
many	TRBV19	CASSIGGREVETQYF
.	TRBV6-5	CARRQRARLETQYF
.	TRBV7-8	CASSSNPTGSYGYTF
.	TRBV7-6	CASSLGGGYTDTQYF
.	TRBV18	CASSPNRDSLEAFF
few	TRBV6-2/TRBV6-3	CASSYQTGGYEKLFF
.	TRBV2	CASSEKITSYGQYF
.	TRBV5-5	CASSRGQSIPYGYTF
few	TRBV2	CASSEAQVGYTF
.	TRBV19	CASSIVGPGLAGGQVAEQYF
.	TRBV7-9	CASSYDRDGYTF
.	TRBV4-1	CASSPEGGFGNQPQHF
.	TRBV5-5	CASSLGWQGITEAFF
.	TRBV5-1	CASSLAGGLFEKLFF
.	TRBV2	CASGSGREGEKLFF
.	TRBV2	CASRPPRDRHYEQYF
.	TRBV7-9	CASSFPGLAGNEQFF
once	TRBV5-5	CASSLAGYTEAFF
.	TRBV28	CASTGGAVGELFF
.	TRBV2	CASSGGHSYEQYF
few	TRBV14	CASSRRLGGSGEQFF
.	TRBV6-1	CASSENTGDGNIQYF
.	TRBV9	CASSPRLLAGGPESYNEQFF
once	TRBV10-3	CAISEYGDSGNTIYF
.	TRBV12-3/TRBV12-4	CASSTYPGEQFF
.	TRBV5-1	CASSSGQANTEAFF
.	TRBV9	CASSVGPGLAGGPEDTQYF
.	TRBV28	CASRGTSRPIKQYF
.	TRBV7-9	CASSFSRETQYF
.	TRBV3-1/TRBV3-2	CASSHLGGNEQFF
few	TRBV3-1/TRBV3-2	CASSQGQGRGSPLHF
.	TRBV20-1	CSAREDTQYF
.	TRBV25-1	CASSAPVYGYTF